Here is one T cell receptor beta chain with its context. Per the original methods: Estimates of nucleated cell counts were drawn from the amplification of reference gene primers. TCRdb's table, derived via immunoSEQ multiplex PCR, lists solely in-frame clones and lacks some. That table supplies the V and J calls and clone size; D and trimming were determined from the DNA. The sample lists 270,000 or so clones; approximately 83% were seen once. The CDR3 sequence is 14 residues long. After removal of 4 bases from V and 8 bases from J, the junction contained 5 bases not matched to a gene. Germline CDR1 and CDR2: MGHRA and YSYEKL. In Cohort 3, a recovered donor had either two negative PCRs, clearance, or symptom resolution. This record comes from a study of blood T cell repertoires in COVID-19.

The TCR was taken from a man in his fifties or sixties who had recovered from COVID-19. Material: PBMCs or T cells enriched from blood (not recorded which). This chain uses TRBV4-1 with TRBJ2-1, with 10 bases aligning to TRBD2. CDR3 bases: TGCGCCAGCAGCCCAGCGGGAGGGTTAGATGAGCAGTTCTTC. It encodes CASSPAGGLDEQFF.